This T cell receptor (beta chain) originates from a study of T cell responses to AZD1222 COVID-19 vaccine. General study findings and limits: The number of AZD1222 recipients seropositive at baseline was only 5 to 7. Mapped onto spike, vaccine-associated CD4 TCRs spanned it and were dominant at 160-218 and 743-854.

Germline CDR1 and CDR2: SEHNR and FQNEAQ (reference sequence). This CDR3 has 14 amino acids. Deletions cut 7 bases from V and 5 bases from J, with 17 bases between. In regard to this clone: Its antigen remains unknown.

TCRdb's table, derived via immunoSEQ multiplex PCR, lists solely in-frame clones and lacks some. The sample includes about 73,000 clones, nearly 90% seen only once; the top ten take about 9.3%. The rearrangement uses TRBV7-9 and TRBJ1-2; a weak D match, TRBD1 (5 bases). The TCR was taken from an adult who received the AZD1222 COVID-19 vaccine. The sequencing here drew on peripheral blood, taken 28 days after the second AZD1222 dose. CDR3 region: CASNLLGVRYGYTF. The CDR3 DNA reads TGTGCCAGCAATCTCCTGGGGGTTAGGTATGGCTACACCTTC.